Shown below are 21 T cell receptor beta chains from a single sample sequenced in a study of blood T cells in healthy people across ages (dated by TCRdb to between 2014 and 2016). Library preparation was by 5' RACE. A second 7 to 11 cycle PCR used a sample-barcoded 5' primer and a J-beta primer mix. TCRdb itself trimmed the public reads at Q25 with fastp, ran MiXCR and retained productive beta chains. One record per CDR3 amino acid sequence lists the most common genes and DNA. The sample has some 1,800,000 distinct CDR3 sequences on record, about 39% of them singletons. More than 20% of the sample belongs to the ten largest clones. Sequencing was performed on blood. All receptors derive from a human donor in good health.

This clonotype was seen a few times. V usage is TRBV5-5 and J usage is TRBJ1-4; 7 nucleotides agree with TRBD1. Germline V CDR1 and CDR2: SGHKS, YYEKEE (reference sequence). This CDR3 region has 14 residues. V shed 6 bases, J shed 4 bases, and the junction held 6 bases outside the gene matches. CDR3 DNA sequence: TGTGCCAGCACCTTCTCAGGGGGTAATGAAAAACTGTTTTTT. This translates into CASTFSGGNEKLFF.

CDR3 residues: CASSYLRDRVVQPQHF. The CDR3 nucleotides are TGTGCCAGCAGTTACCTCCGGGACAGGGTAGTTCAGCCCCAGCATTTT. The chain is built from TRBV6-6 and TRBJ1-5; 9 bases are a match to TRBD1. This CDR3 comprises 16 residues. Germline lookup yields CDR1 MNHNY and CDR2 SVGAGI (reference sequence). The junction had 8 bases not matched to a gene; V was cut back by 2 bases and J by 6 bases.

This chain links TRBV6-5 with TRBJ1-5, with D tentatively TRBD1 (5 bases). The CDR3 totals 16 residues. V dropped 6 bases and J dropped 0 bases, with 15 bases sitting between them. The germline CDR1 and CDR2 sequences are MNHEY and SVGAGI. This CDR3 reads CASSKDSSHSNQPQHF. The CDR3 DNA reads as TGTGCCAGCAGCAAAGACAGCTCACATAGCAATCAGCCCCAGCATTTT.

This clonotype was detected ten times or more. The genes are TRBV6-1 and TRBJ2-4; D is possibly TRBD2 (5 bases). The V and J ends lost 3 bases and 0 bases respectively, with 12 bases between them. Germline CDR1 MNHNS, CDR2 SASEGT. CDR3 length: 16 residues. CDR3 sequence reads: CASSDWRRLAKNIQYF. CDR3 coding DNA: TGTGCCAGCAGTGACTGGAGGAGGTTAGCCAAAAACATTCAGTACTTC.

J is TRBJ2-6 and V is TRBV10-3; D gene ambiguous. Germline V gene lookup returns CDR1 ENHRY and CDR2 SYGVKD. The CDR3 contains 13 residues. Trimming shortened V by 7 bases and J by 4 bases, and 8 bases separated the two germline ends. The CDR3: CAITDLGANVLTF. CDR3 DNA sequence: TGTGCCATCACGGATCTCGGGGCCAACGTCCTGACTTTC.

This clonotype has just a few counts. The V and J genes are TRBV6-5 and TRBJ2-7; possibly TRBD1 for D (6 bases). The CDR3 has 14 residues. Germline loops: CDR1 MNHEY, CDR2 SVGAGI. Trimming stripped 2 bases from V and 3 bases from J, with 11 bases between. The CDR3 spells CASSYIRGGYEQYF. The CDR3 nucleotides read TGTGCCAGCAGTTACATCAGGGGCGGCTACGAGCAGTACTTC.

The chain recombines TRBV28 with TRBJ2-1; 8 bases align to TRBD1. This CDR3 has 12 residues. V dropped 8 bases and J dropped 15; count of bases not matched to a gene: 12. Germline CDR1 is MDHEN and CDR2 is SYDVKM. CDR3 sequence (DNA): TGTGCCAGCCGCAGCCCCCAGGGGGCTGTGTTCTTC. The encoded protein is CASRSPQGAVFF.

About this clonotype: The junction differs from germline at one of its ends, possibly a read error. V gene TRBV4-1 combines with J gene TRBJ1-2; 7 positions match TRBD1. In germline, CDR1 is MGHRA, CDR2 YSYEKL. CDR3 length: 14 residues. The CDR3 DNA is TGCGCCAGCGGCCAAGGACAGGATAACTATGGCTACACCTTC. Protein product: CASGQGQDNYGYTF.

This chain joins TRBV3-1 and TRBJ2-3, with no clear D. V was cut by 4 bases and J by 2 bases, with 13 bases left in between. The CDR3 totals 15 residues. CDR1 is LGHDT, CDR2 YNNKEL, per germline (reference sequence). The chain's CDR3 is CASSPSWVTTDTQYF. CDR3 nucleotides: TGTGCCAGCAGCCCCTCTTGGGTTACCACAGATACGCAGTATTTT.

The V call is TRBV29-1, the J call TRBJ1-1, with a weak D call TRBD1 (5 bases). In germline, CDR1 is SQVTM, CDR2 ANQGSEA. The CDR3 loop spans 14 amino acids. V was trimmed by 6 bases and J by 0 bases, leaving 14 bases between them. CDR3 in DNA: TGCAGCGTCCGCCAGGGATTGTTGAACACTGAAGCTTTCTTT. It translates to CSVRQGLLNTEAFF. Variable domain in full (rest from reference TRBV29-1 and TRBJ1-1): SAVISQKPSRDICQRGTSLTIQCQVDSQVTMMFWYRQQPGQSLTLIATANQGSEATYESGFVIDKFPISRPNLTFSTLTVSNMSPEDSSIYLCSVRQGLLNTEAFFGQGTRLTVV.

The chain joins TRBV5-1 to TRBJ2-1; D gene uncertain. Between the trimmed V and J ends, which lost 2 bases and 2 bases, there was a span of 17 bases. Germline CDR1 and CDR2: SGHRS and YFSETQ. The length of the CDR3 is 17 residues. The CDR3 loop reads CASSFPSRLETYNEQFF. The CDR3 region has the DNA TGCGCCAGCAGCTTCCCGTCGCGGCTCGAGACCTACAATGAGCAGTTCTTC. Full variable domain (remainder filled in from reference TRBV5-1 and TRBJ2-1): KAGVTQTPRYLIKTRGQQVTLSCSPISGHRSVSWYQQTPGQGLQFLFEYFSETQRNKGNFPGRFSGRQFSNSRSEMNVSTLELGDSALYLCASSFPSRLETYNEQFFGPGTRLTVL.

The chain recombines TRBV5-1 with TRBJ2-7, with 7 bases lining up with TRBD2. The J segment lost 6 bases and the V segment lost 3 bases, leaving 12 bases of the junction unmatched. The CDR3 loop spans 15 amino acids. Germline-derived CDR1 and CDR2 are SGHRS and YFSETQ. The CDR3: CASSSTTSRVSEQYF. The CDR3 DNA follows: TGCGCCAGCAGCTCCACGACTAGCCGTGTGAGCGAGCAGTACTTC.

This clonotype was picked up a small number of times. The genes are TRBV4-1 and TRBJ1-2; a possible D gene is TRBD1 (5 bases). V lost 3 bases and J lost 2, with 16 bases in between. CDR3 length equals 16 residues. The germline V gene encodes CDR1 MGHRA and CDR2 YSYEKL. This CDR3 is CASSHARQRSNYGYTF. The CDR3 DNA reads TGCGCCAGCAGCCACGCCCGACAGCGATCGAACTATGGCTACACCTTC.

Only a few counts were recorded for this clonotype. This rearrangement joins TRBV20-1 to TRBJ1-2, with D possibly matching TRBD1 (5 bases). V was cut by 5 bases and J by 0 bases, with 10 bases left in between. This CDR3 comprises 13 residues. CDR1 is DFQATT and CDR2 is SNEGSKA in the germline V gene (reference sequence). The CDR3 protein is CSAPPTANYGYTF. The DNA for the CDR3 is TGCAGTGCTCCCCCGACAGCTAACTATGGCTACACCTTC.

V and J are TRBV6-1 and TRBJ1-1; weak D call: TRBD1 (6 bases). With 3 bases removed from V and 8 bases from J, the gap between germline ends came to 13 bases. Germline V gene sequence: CDR1 MNHNS, CDR2 SASEGT. CDR3 length: 13 amino acids. For the CDR3, the DNA is TGTGCCAGCAGTGATAGGTATGACAGGGAAGCTTTCTTT. This sequence encodes CASSDRYDREAFF.

This chain joins TRBV5-1 and TRBJ2-2; D remains unclear. The germline V gene has CDR1 SGHRS and CDR2 YFSETQ. The CDR3 runs 15 residues. Trimming took off 2 bases at V and 4 bases at J, with 12 bases between the two ends. CDR3 bases: TGCGCCAGCAGCTTATGGACGGTCGGCACCGGGGAGCTGTTTTTT. The encoded protein is CASSLWTVGTGELFF. The variable domain in full, completed from reference TRBV5-1 and TRBJ2-2, reads KAGVTQTPRYLIKTRGQQVTLSCSPISGHRSVSWYQQTPGQGLQFLFEYFSETQRNKGNFPGRFSGRQFSNSRSEMNVSTLELGDSALYLCASSLWTVGTGELFFGEGSRLTVL.

The rearrangement links TRBV20-1 to TRBJ1-2; a possible D gene is TRBD1 (6 bases). Germline V gene sequence: CDR1 DFQATT, CDR2 SNEGSKA (reference sequence). V was shortened by 0 bases and J by 0 bases, with 26 bases between the two germline ends. The CDR3 covers 20 residues. CDR3 in amino acids: CSARDIIPSRGALSNYGYTF. DNA of the CDR3: TGCAGTGCTAGAGATATAATACCGAGTCGGGGGGCTCTCTCTAACTATGGCTACACCTTC.

The chain is built from TRBV27 and TRBJ1-5; maybe TRBD1 (5 bases). The CDR3 has 15 amino acids. In germline, CDR1 is MNHEY, CDR2 SMNVEV (reference sequence). The V end lost 2 bases, the J end lost 1 base, and 9 bases lay between the germline ends. This chain's CDR3 is CASSLGHPSNQPQHF. CDR3 DNA sequence: TGTGCCAGCAGTTTAGGACACCCAAGCAATCAGCCCCAGCATTTT.

The V call is TRBV12-3 or TRBV12-4, the J call TRBJ2-5; weak D call: TRBD2 (6 bases). V was cut by 2 bases and J by 4 bases, with 14 bases left in between. The length of the CDR3 is 15 residues. The CDR3 region is CASSLWLASRETQYF. CDR3 nucleotide sequence: TGTGCCAGCAGTTTATGGCTAGCGTCCCGAGAGACCCAGTACTTC.

This chain uses TRBV20-1 with TRBJ2-5; the D is unclear. The CDR3 contains 12 residues. Germline V gene data show CDR1 as DFQATT and CDR2 as SNEGSKA (reference sequence). Trimming pared 3 bases from V and 11 bases from J, leaving 16 bases between. CDR3 amino acids: CSARHSLRKQYF. In DNA form, the CDR3 reads TGCAGTGCTAGGCACAGCTTGAGAAAGCAGTACTTC.

On this clonotype itself: A much larger clone differs from this one at a single base, so this may be a read error. The gene calls are TRBV6-1 and TRBJ1-5, with TRBD1 identical over 7 bases. J lost 3 bases, V lost 7 bases, and 6 bases had no gene match. Germline V gene sequence: CDR1 MNHNS, CDR2 SASEGT. This CDR3 is built from 14 residues. The CDR3 coding sequence is TGTGCCAGCAATAGAACAGGGGACAATCAGCCCCAGCATTTT. Translation: CASNRTGDNQPQHF.